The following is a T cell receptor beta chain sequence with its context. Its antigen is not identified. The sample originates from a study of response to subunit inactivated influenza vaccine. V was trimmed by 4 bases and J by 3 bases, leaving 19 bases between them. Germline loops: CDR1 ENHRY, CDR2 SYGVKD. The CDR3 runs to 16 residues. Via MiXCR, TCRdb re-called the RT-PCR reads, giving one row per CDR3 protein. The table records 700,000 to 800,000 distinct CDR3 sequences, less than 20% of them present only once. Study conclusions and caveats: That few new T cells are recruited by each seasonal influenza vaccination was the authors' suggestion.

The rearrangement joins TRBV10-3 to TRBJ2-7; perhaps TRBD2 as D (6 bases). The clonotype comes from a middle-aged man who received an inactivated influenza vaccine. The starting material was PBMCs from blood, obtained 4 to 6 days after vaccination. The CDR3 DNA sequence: TGTGCCATCAGTGGACTAGGGGATACCTCCTTCTACGAGCAGTACTTC. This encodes CAISGLGDTSFYEQYF.